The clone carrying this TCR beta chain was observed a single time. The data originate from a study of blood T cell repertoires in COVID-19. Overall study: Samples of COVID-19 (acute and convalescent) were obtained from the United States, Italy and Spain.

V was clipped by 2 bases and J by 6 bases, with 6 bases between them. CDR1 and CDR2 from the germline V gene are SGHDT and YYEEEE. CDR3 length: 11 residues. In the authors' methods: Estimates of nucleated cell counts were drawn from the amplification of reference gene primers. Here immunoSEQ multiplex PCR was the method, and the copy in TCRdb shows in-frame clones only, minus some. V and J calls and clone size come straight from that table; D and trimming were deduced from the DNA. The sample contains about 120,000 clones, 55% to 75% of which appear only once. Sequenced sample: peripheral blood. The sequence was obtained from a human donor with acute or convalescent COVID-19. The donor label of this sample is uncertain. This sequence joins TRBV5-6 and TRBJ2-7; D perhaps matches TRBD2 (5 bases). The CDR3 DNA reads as TGTGCCAGCAGCTTAGGACTCGAGCAGTACTTC. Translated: CASSLGLEQYF.